The rows below give T cell receptor beta chains drawn from one sample of a study of cytomegalovirus exposure and HLA in healthy donors. Method: immunoSEQ multiplex PCR; TCRdb's copy keeps in-frame clones and lacks some. The top ten hold approximately 3% of the sample, which has 150,000 or so clones, approximately 74% seen once. Sequencing was done on a sample of PBMCs. The receptors stem from a man aged 18-30 years in good health and CMV-seronegative. The CDR3 runs from the conserved cysteine through the conserved F or W. Fields, in order: V gene, CDR3 protein.

TRBV6-5 | CASSYHGTGNQPQHF
TRBV11-3 | CASSFRGPLLTDTEAFF
TRBV2 | CASSSGLISNQPQHF
TRBV2 | CASSRSRVSNQPQHF
TRBV6-6 | CASSLGLRTDTQYF
TRBV11-2 | CASSFSPTGMDYEQYF
TRBV7-2 | CASSPQGPDYEQYF
TRBV11-3 | CASSRGLVSPDTQYF
TRBV18 | CASSSATGAINSPLHF
TRBV28 | CASSLGRLTDAEAFF
TRBV19 | CASKGLIRVKNSPLHF
TRBV29-1 | CSVDSGGFDEQFF
TRBV5-1 | CASSLGEGDTSYEQYF
TRBV27 | CASSLSLLGGDDYGYTF
TRBV19 | CASSIQNTEAFF
TRBV6-1 | CASSEEAGGGNQPQHF
TRBV19 | CASRSDSPLHF
TRBV2 | CASTGTGVAGELFF
TRBV6-5 | CASTKQGHTEAFF
TRBV5-1 | CASSLFSHTGELFF
TRBV6-5 | CASSYSLSGGFEQFF
TRBV7-9 | CASSKSELSGEKLFF
TRBV9 | CASSVGGGGVYEQYF
TRBV27 | CASSTSGPADTQYF